Listed below are T cell receptor beta chains from one sample, sequenced in a study of T cells in Graves' hyperthyroidism and ophthalmopathy. MiXCR, applied by TCRdb to the multiplex PCR reads, yields one record per CDR3 protein. The sample shows about 270,000 distinct CDR3 sequences, over 20% of them seen only once. Sequencing input: blood. These receptors were obtained from a young man with Graves' ophthalmopathy. CDR3s include the opening cysteine and the closing phenylalanine or tryptophan. Each record gives: J gene, D gene, V gene, clone size, CDR3 DNA, CDR3 protein. D genes are given only for firm matches. Clone sizes are given selectively: once, few, many, or a class where the clone is expanded.

TRBJ2-3	.	TRBV20-1	many	TGCAGTGCTCGTGGACAGAGGTTAAGCACAGATACGCAGTATTTT	CSARGQRLSTDTQYF
TRBJ2-3	TRBD1	TRBV12-3/TRBV12-4	many	TGTGCCAGCAGGAGACAGGGGCCCACAGATACGCAGTATTTT	CASRRQGPTDTQYF
TRBJ2-1	.	TRBV4-2	.	TGTGCCAGCAGCCAAGCGTGGACGGGTGAGCAGTTCTTC	CASSQAWTGEQFF
TRBJ1-2	.	TRBV20-1	many	TGCAGTGCTCTCTTGCCAGGTTCTTATGGCTACACCTTC	CSALLPGSYGYTF
TRBJ1-2	.	TRBV12-3/TRBV12-4	.	TGTGCCAGCAGTTTAAGGAATACACCCAACTATGGCTACACCTTC	CASSLRNTPNYGYTF
TRBJ2-7	TRBD2	TRBV7-8	.	TGTGCCAGCAGCCTATTGGTGACTAGCCGCGAGCAGTACTTC	CASSLLVTSREQYF
TRBJ1-5	TRBD1	TRBV20-1	few	TGCAGTGCTAGGGACAGAGCTTGGGACAGGAATCAGCCCCAGCATTTT	CSARDRAWDRNQPQHF
TRBJ1-1	.	TRBV12-3/TRBV12-4	few	TGTGCCAGCAGAAAGACATTGAACACTGAAGCTTTCTTT	CASRKTLNTEAFF
TRBJ2-2	TRBD1	TRBV20-1	few	TGCAGTGCTCCTGAGACAGGGGCCGGGGAGCTGTTTTTT	CSAPETGAGELFF
TRBJ2-3	.	TRBV30	many	TGTGCCTGGAAACCCGGCGGCACAGATACGCAGTATTTT	CAWKPGGTDTQYF
TRBJ1-5	.	TRBV6-5	.	TGTGCCAGCAGTTACGGGGGCAATCAGCCCCAGCATTTT	CASSYGGNQPQHF
TRBJ2-3	TRBD2	TRBV18	.	TGTGCCAGCTCACCGTACCTTGCTAGCGGGGACACAGATACGCAGTATTTT	CASSPYLASGDTDTQYF
TRBJ1-3	TRBD1	TRBV2	.	TGTGCCAGCAGTGCATCGCGACAGGGTCCCATATATTTT	CASSASRQGPIYF
TRBJ1-2	.	TRBV28	few	TGTGCCAGCAGGCCCGGGCCTCAGAGTTCTTATGGCTACACCTTC	CASRPGPQSSYGYTF
TRBJ2-7	.	TRBV12-3/TRBV12-4	many	TGTGCCAGCAGTTTAGCGATGGGGAGAGTAGGATACGAGCAGTACTTC	CASSLAMGRVGYEQYF
TRBJ2-7	.	TRBV2	few	TGTGCCAGCGGGACAGCGGTAGGGGGGTACGAGCAGTACTTC	CASGTAVGGYEQYF
TRBJ1-1	.	TRBV7-3	.	TGTGTCAGTAGCGCAACAGGTGGTAACACTGAAGCTTTCTTT	CVSSATGGNTEAFF
TRBJ2-7	TRBD2	TRBV11-2	many	TGTGCCAGCAGCTTAGCAAATCTAGCGGGAGGGCGCGAGCAGTACTTC	CASSLANLAGGREQYF
TRBJ2-5	TRBD2	TRBV19	few	TGTGCCAGTAGTACTAGCGGTGGTGAGACCCAGTACTTC	CASSTSGGETQYF
TRBJ2-7	TRBD1	TRBV7-9	many	TGTGCCAGCAGCTTACCCCTTAGGGACAGGGGGACCCACGAGCAGTACTTC	CASSLPLRDRGTHEQYF
TRBJ2-7	.	TRBV9	many	TGTGCCAGCAGCGTAGAAGGGAGAGGCTCCGTCGAGCAGTACTTC	CASSVEGRGSVEQYF
TRBJ2-1	TRBD2	TRBV7-8	.	TGTGCCAGCAGCTTCCCCGGACTAGCCGGTACAAATGAGCAGTTCTTC	CASSFPGLAGTNEQFF
TRBJ2-7	.	TRBV9	few	TGTGCCAGCAGCGTAGCTCCGACGCGGGAGCAGTACTTC	CASSVAPTREQYF
TRBJ2-1	TRBD2	TRBV20-1	many	TGCAGTGCTAGACCATCGGGCTCCGGGACTACCTACAATGAGCAGTTCTTC	CSARPSGSGTTYNEQFF
TRBJ1-3	.	TRBV7-9	.	TGTGCCAGCAGGGAATTACTGGGGTCGGCTGGAAACACCATATATTTT	CASRELLGSAGNTIYF
TRBJ1-2	.	TRBV24-1	.	TGTGCCACCAGTGATAAGGATGGCTACACCTTC	CATSDKDGYTF
TRBJ2-1	TRBD1	TRBV27	.	TGTGCCCAGATAAAGACAGGGTACTACAATGGGCAGTTCTTC	CAQIKTGYYNGQFF
TRBJ1-2	TRBD1	TRBV7-3	few	TGTGCCAGCAGCCGGGACAGGGGCGATGGCTACACCTTC	CASSRDRGDGYTF
TRBJ2-2	.	TRBV3-1	many	TGTGCCAGCAGCCAAGATGGGGCGGCCGGGGAGCTGTTTTTT	CASSQDGAAGELFF
TRBJ1-4	TRBD1	TRBV25-1	.	TGTGCCAGCAGTCCCCGGGACAGGATTAATGAAAAACTGTTTTTT	CASSPRDRINEKLFF
TRBJ2-1	.	TRBV20-1	few	TGCAGTGCTAGAGTCGGAGAACAGTTCTTC	CSARVGEQFF
TRBJ1-6	.	TRBV6-6	few	TGTGCCAGCAGTTACAACCGGGACTCTAGCAATTCACCCCTCCACTTT	CASSYNRDSSNSPLHF
TRBJ2-1	.	TRBV20-1	many	TGCAGTGCTAGAGAGGGTCTTAGGGCCTACAATGAGCAGTTCTTC	CSAREGLRAYNEQFF
TRBJ2-6	.	TRBV7-9	.	TGTGCCAGCAGCCGAGATATACAGGGAACTATCTCTGGGGCCAACGTCCTGACTTTC	CASSRDIQGTISGANVLTF
TRBJ1-4	TRBD1	TRBV28	.	TGTGCCAGCAGTGGGGGACAGACCTCAAAACTGTTTTTT	CASSGGQTSKLFF
TRBJ1-4	TRBD1	TRBV6-2/TRBV6-3	once	TGTGCCAGCAGCCCCCGGACAGGGGAAAAACTGTTTTTT	CASSPRTGEKLFF
TRBJ1-1	.	TRBV3-1	many	TGTGCCAGCAGCTCAACCAGGAACACTGAAGCTTTCTTT	CASSSTRNTEAFF